Each of the 6 T cell receptor beta chains below was sequenced from the same sample in a study of blood T cell repertoires in COVID-19. TCRdb's copy holds only in-frame clones and misses some; the assay was immunoSEQ multiplex PCR. This sample has about 340,000 clones, with about 86% found just once. Specimen: PBMCs or T cells enriched from blood (not recorded which). These receptors were taken from a woman aged 40-49 years with acute COVID-19.

The chain carries TRBV20-1 and TRBJ2-7; the D gene is possibly TRBD2 (6 bases). The germline CDR1 and CDR2 sequences are DFQATT and SNEGSKA (reference sequence). The CDR3 runs to 15 residues. Trimming pared 3 bases from V and 0 bases from J, leaving 15 bases between. The CDR3: CSASSTRLGSYEQYF. The CDR3 region has the DNA TGCAGTGCTAGTTCCACCAGACTAGGCTCCTACGAGCAGTACTTC.

The chain joins TRBV7-3 to TRBJ2-7; weak D call: TRBD2 (6 bases). The CDR3 has 14 residues. The V and J ends lost 2 bases and 7 bases respectively, with 15 bases between them. Germline CDR1 is SGHTA and CDR2 is FQGTGA. The CDR3 nucleotides read TGTGCCAGCAGCTTATATGGGGCGGCGGGGGAGCAGTACTTC. Its translation is CASSLYGAAGEQYF.

This clone was detected once. V and J are TRBV6-2 or TRBV6-3 and TRBJ1-2; D not certain. Germline V CDR1 and CDR2: MNHEY, SVGEGT. V was shortened by 5 bases and J by 4 bases, with 8 bases between the two germline ends. This CDR3 has 12 residues. The CDR3 reads CASSTGVYGYTF. The CDR3 DNA reads as TGTGCCAGCAGTACCGGGGTCTATGGCTACACCTTC.

The rearrangement links TRBV6-5 to TRBJ2-5, with D possibly being TRBD1 (5 bases). Germline V CDR1 and CDR2: MNHEY, SVGAGI. The V and J ends lost 4 bases and 2 bases respectively, with 11 bases between them. The CDR3 has 14 residues. The DNA of the CDR3 is TGTGCCAGCAGTTCCTCCGACAGACAAGAGACCCAGTACTTC. Its protein is CASSSSDRQETQYF.

This sequence joins TRBV18 and TRBJ1-1; 9 bases agree with TRBD1. The CDR3 contains 15 residues. In germline, CDR1 is KGHSH, CDR2 LQKENI. Trimming at V came to 5 bases and at J to 2 bases, leaving 6 bases not matched to a gene. The CDR3 DNA sequence: TGTGCCAGCTCATTACGACAGGGGGGCAACACTGAAGCTTTCTTT. Translated: CASSLRQGGNTEAFF.

The chain has TRBV3-1 (or the pseudogene TRBV3-2) and TRBJ1-1; no definite D call. Per germline, CDR1 LGHDT and CDR2 YNNKEL (reference sequence). V was trimmed by 3 bases and J by 4 bases, leaving 12 bases between them. The CDR3 covers 14 residues. CDR3 sequence: CASSQMRTSTEAFF. CDR3 bases: TGTGCCAGCAGCCAGATGCGTACGAGCACTGAAGCTTTCTTT.